Sequencing of this TCR beta chain was carried out in a study of response to subunit inactivated influenza vaccine. General study points: Few additional T cells are recruited per seasonal influenza vaccination, authors suggested.

In this sample, this clonotype turned up a few times. Its antigen remains unknown. TCRdb itself ran the RT-PCR reads through MiXCR, one entry per CDR3 protein. The top ten clones hold under 13% of a sample with 300,000 to 350,000 distinct CDR3 sequences, around 20% of them seen once. This CDR3 has 15 amino acids. V was shortened by 3 bases and J by 8 bases, with 18 bases between the two germline ends. Per germline, CDR1 SGDLS and CDR2 YYNGEE. This rearrangement joins TRBV9 to TRBJ2-1; D unclear. Source: PBMCs from blood, taken approximately 20 months after vaccination. The clonotype was recovered from a man aged 50 to 69 who received an inactivated influenza vaccine. DNA of the CDR3: TGTGCCAGCAGCGGCGGCCAGGCCAGCATCCATGAGCAGTTCTTC. Protein sequence: CASSGGQASIHEQFF. The whole variable domain, filled in from reference TRBV9 and TRBJ2-1, reads DSGVTQTPKHLITATGQRVTLRCSPRSGDLSVYWYQQSLDQGLQFLIQYYNGEERAKGNILERFSAQQFPDLHSELNLSSLELGDSALYFCASSGGQASIHEQFFGPGTRLTVL.